This T cell receptor beta chain was profiled in a study of shared clonotypes between healthy human individuals. CD45RA-negative memory and CD45RA+ naive subsets were split from the CD4+ cells. Clones were read by immunoSEQ multiplex PCR, and TCRdb kept only the in-frame ones, dropping some. The sample lists 2,500,000 or so clones; approximately 94% were seen once. Study-level findings and limits: Shared clonotypes across all four donors exceeded non-shared ones in generation probability. For naive CD4 cells, roughly 5% of clonotypes were shared across a handful of donors. Estimated richness was generally greater in naive than memory subsets.

A remark on this clone: Its matching antigen is unknown.

CDR3 length: 16 amino acids. Per the germline V gene, CDR1 is LNHDA and CDR2 is SQIVND (reference sequence). Trimming took off 5 bases at V and 4 bases at J, with 18 bases between the two ends. This sequence was found in a man younger than 35 in good health. Material: naive CD4+ T cells sorted from blood. The subset denotes: CD45RA+ positively selected. The chain joins TRBV19 to TRBJ1-5; D might be TRBD1 (5 bases). CDR3 protein: CASSGSGAAKNQPQHF. CDR3 in DNA: TGTGCCAGTAGTGGATCTGGGGCAGCGAAGAATCAGCCCCAGCATTTT.